Listed below are T cell receptor beta chains from one sample, sequenced in a study of blood T cell repertoires in COVID-19. Generated by immunoSEQ multiplex PCR, the TCRdb table keeps only in-frame clones and is missing some. The table lists roughly 150,000 clones, roughly 85% of them singletons, with 2.5% to 3% in the top ten. Sequenced sample: peripheral blood. The receptors here all came from a man aged 50-60 years with acute or convalescent COVID-19. Both conserved end residues are part of each CDR3. Fields, in order: D gene, J gene, CDR3 length, V gene, clone size, CDR3 protein, CDR3 DNA. The D gene is left open where the match is weak. The size entry is marked missing in some rows and otherwise reads once, few, many or a size class.

>TRBD1|TRBJ1-2|14|TRBV6-6|-
CASSYGTGSDGYTF
TGTGCCAGCAGTTACGGGACAGGGAGTGATGGCTACACCTTC
>-|TRBJ1-4|15|TRBV19|-
CASRADSLPNEKLFF
TGTGCCAGTAGGGCGGACAGCTTGCCTAATGAAAAACTGTTTTTT
>TRBD2|TRBJ2-5|14|TRBV3-1/TRBV3-2|-
CASSLAGEGETQYF
TGTGCCAGCAGCTTAGCGGGAGAGGGGGAGACCCAGTACTTC
>-|TRBJ2-1|15|TRBV27|-
CASNNRESAYNEQFF
TGTGCCAGCAACAATCGGGAGTCTGCCTACAATGAGCAGTTCTTC
>-|TRBJ2-5|14|TRBV5-6|-
CASSHTGSGETQYF
TGTGCCAGCAGCCATACAGGGTCAGGGGAGACCCAGTACTTC
>-|TRBJ2-7|13|TRBV10-1|-
CASRGAGQDEQYF
TGCGCCAGCCGCGGGGCCGGCCAAGACGAGCAGTACTTC
>-|TRBJ1-1|17|TRBV4-1|-
CASSRLGVRGANTEAFF
TGCGCCAGCAGCCGTCTTGGGGTGCGGGGGGCCAACACTGAAGCTTTCTTT
>-|TRBJ1-2|16|TRBV6-5|-
CASSFRDAAQHYGYTF
TGTGCCAGCAGTTTCCGCGACGCGGCTCAGCACTATGGCTACACCTTC
>-|TRBJ1-2|13|TRBV5-1|-
CASRGTGRGGYTF
TGCGCCAGCAGGGGTACAGGGAGGGGCGGCTACACCTTC
>-|TRBJ2-7|15|TRBV6-6|few
CASSYSLLRGDEQYF
TGTGCCAGCAGTTACTCGCTGCTCAGGGGTGACGAGCAGTACTTC
>TRBD2|TRBJ2-1|15|TRBV6-4|once
CASSVTGGPYNEQFF
TGTGCCAGCAGTGTTACGGGGGGGCCGTACAATGAGCAGTTCTTC
>TRBD2|TRBJ2-1|19|TRBV5-6|-
CASSQGLAGSPSSYNEQFF
TGTGCCAGCAGCCAGGGACTAGCGGGGTCACCTAGCTCCTACAATGAGCAGTTCTTC
>TRBD1|TRBJ1-1|17|TRBV15|-
CATSREGTGVRNTEAFF
TGTGCCACCAGCAGAGAAGGGACAGGGGTCCGAAACACTGAAGCTTTCTTT
>TRBD1|TRBJ1-1|14|TRBV20-1|-
CSASVIRGRTEAFF
TGCAGTGCTAGTGTAATCAGGGGGCGCACTGAAGCTTTCTTT
>-|TRBJ1-1|16|TRBV4-1|once
CASSQDQRGANTEAFF
TGCGCCAGCAGCCAAGATCAGCGGGGAGCGAACACTGAAGCTTTCTTT
>TRBD1|TRBJ1-2|15|TRBV7-2|-
CASSPRTGGYYGYTF
TGTGCCAGCAGCCCACGGACAGGGGGCTACTATGGCTACACCTTC
>-|TRBJ2-1|15|TRBV6-4|-
CASSVGFFPYNEQFF
TGTGCCAGCAGTGTCGGTTTTTTTCCCTACAATGAGCAGTTCTTC
>-|TRBJ2-1|16|TRBV7-8|-
CASSVREQGVPNEQFF
TGTGCCAGCAGCGTACGAGAACAGGGTGTCCCCAATGAGCAGTTCTTC
>TRBD2|TRBJ2-7|16|TRBV19|-
CASSISGASGAYEQYF
TGTGCCAGTAGTATCAGCGGGGCTAGCGGAGCCTACGAGCAGTACTTC
>TRBD2|TRBJ2-7|19|TRBV5-5|-
CASSWLGGGLAGGSYEQYF
TGTGCCAGCAGCTGGTTGGGCGGGGGTCTAGCGGGAGGTTCCTACGAGCAGTACTTC
>TRBD1|TRBJ1-5|18|TRBV15|-
CATSRDLAGGVMSQPQHF
TGTGCCACCAGCAGAGATTTGGCAGGGGGAGTGATGAGTCAGCCCCAGCATTTT
>-|TRBJ2-1|16|TRBV9|-
CASSPPRGFSYNEQFF
TGTGCCAGCAGCCCCCCCAGGGGCTTCTCCTACAATGAGCAGTTCTTC
>-|TRBJ2-1|11|TRBV27|-
CATREYNEQFF
TGTGCCACCCGGGAGTACAATGAGCAGTTCTTC
>TRBD1|TRBJ1-5|17|TRBV19|-
CASSIDLNRGFNQPQHF
TGTGCCAGTAGTATAGATCTAAACAGGGGGTTCAATCAGCCCCAGCATTTT
>-|TRBJ2-3|15|TRBV5-1|few
CASSLDPPPPDTQYF
TGCGCCAGCAGCTTGGATCCCCCTCCCCCAGATACGCAGTATTTT
>TRBD1|TRBJ1-2|14|TRBV6-5|-
CASTPGQGVYGYTF
TGTGCCAGCACCCCGGGACAGGGTGTTTATGGCTACACCTTC
>-|TRBJ1-5|14|TRBV5-4|-
CASSMQGKNQPQHF
TGTGCCAGCAGCATGCAGGGGAAGAATCAGCCCCAGCATTTT
>TRBD1|TRBJ1-2|13|TRBV2|-
CASRDRGGYGYTF
TGTGCCAGCAGGGACAGGGGCGGCTATGGCTACACCTTC
>-|TRBJ1-4|15|TRBV6-5|-
CASRRDSGTNEKLFF
TGTGCCAGCAGGCGGGATTCTGGAACTAATGAAAAACTGTTTTTT
>-|TRBJ2-3|15|TRBV10-1|-
CASSGGASGTDTQYF
TGCGCCAGCAGTGGAGGAGCTAGCGGCACAGATACGCAGTATTTT
>-|TRBJ1-1|10|TRBV6-5|-
CASSNSEAFF
TGTGCCAGTTCAAACAGTGAAGCTTTCTTT
>-|TRBJ2-7|18|TRBV23-1|-
CASSQSKRTINPLGEQYF
TGCGCCAGCAGTCAATCGAAAAGAACTATCAATCCCCTGGGCGAGCAGTACTTC
>-|TRBJ2-1|13|TRBV11-1|few
CASSFSTPNEQFF
TGTGCCAGCAGCTTCAGTACACCCAATGAGCAGTTCTTC
>TRBD1|TRBJ1-1|15|TRBV2|-
CASSSLGGRHTEAFF
TGTGCCAGCAGTTCCTTAGGGGGCCGGCACACTGAAGCTTTCTTT
>TRBD2|TRBJ2-7|15|TRBV6-5|-
CASSSSGGTSYEQYF
TGTGCCAGCAGTTCCAGCGGGGGGACTTCCTACGAGCAGTACTTC
>TRBD2|TRBJ2-7|17|TRBV9|-
CASSALGRTSGSYEQYF
TGTGCCAGCAGCGCTTTAGGCCGGACTAGCGGGAGTTACGAGCAGTACTTC
>TRBD1|TRBJ1-3|15|TRBV18|-
CASSPSDRDGNTIYF
TGTGCCAGCTCACCCTCAGACAGGGACGGAAACACCATATATTTT